A selection of T cell receptor beta chains follows, all from one sample in a study of shared clonotypes between healthy human individuals. The repertoire was sequenced with immunoSEQ multiplex PCR; TCRdb's copy has only in-frame clones and lacks some. The table records around 990,000 clones, approximately 80% of them present only once. What was sequenced was memory CD4+ T cells from PBMCs. The receptors come from a young man in good health. Some clones in this sample may be carry-over from other donors' samples. Each CDR3 is given with its conserved first and last residue. The D gene is left open where the match is weak. Some rows have no size entry. The others give once, few or many, or a class for an expanded clone.

clone_size cdr3_length j_call v_call d_call cdr3_aa cdr3_nt
. 14 TRBJ2-5 TRBV15 . CATSRGGPGQTQYF TGTGCCACCAGCAGAGGAGGGCCGGGTCAGACCCAGTACTTC
once 16 TRBJ2-1 TRBV18 TRBD2 CASSFSRSGRSSEQFF TGTGCCAGCTCATTCAGTCGGAGCGGGAGGTCTTCCGAGCAGTTCTTC
. 15 TRBJ1-2 TRBV9 . CASSAGQVRANGYTF TGTGCCAGCAGCGCTGGGCAGGTTCGGGCCAATGGCTACACCTTC
. 15 TRBJ2-6 TRBV30 TRBD1 CAWSKGGSGANVLTF TGTGCCTGGAGTAAAGGGGGCTCTGGGGCCAACGTCCTGACCTTC
. 14 TRBJ2-6 TRBV2 . CASSVSSGANVLTF TGTGCCAGCAGTGTCTCCTCTGGGGCCAACGTCCTGACTTTC
. 15 TRBJ2-6 TRBV6-5 . CASSYGGSGANVLTF TGTGCCAGCAGTTACGGGGGCTCTGGGGCCAACGTCCTGACTTTC
few 15 TRBJ1-1 TRBV28 TRBD1 CASSPQGWGNTEAFF TGTGCCAGCAGCCCACAGGGGTGGGGCAACACTGAAGCTTTCTTT
once 14 TRBJ1-4 TRBV28 . CASSGGAANEKLFF TGTGCCAGCAGCGGCGGGGCGGCTAATGAAAAACTGTTTTTT
. 17 TRBJ1-1 TRBV7-9 TRBD1 CASSQTPGQGPNTEAFF TGCGCCAGCAGCCAAACCCCGGGACAGGGACCGAACACTGAAGCTTTCTTT
many 19 TRBJ2-7 TRBV28 TRBD2 CASSPRTSGRRGLSYEQYF TGTGCCAGCAGTCCGCGGACTAGCGGGAGAAGGGGTCTCTCCTACGAGCAGTACTTC
. 13 TRBJ1-1 TRBV7-8 TRBD1 CASSYTGGTEAFF TGTGCCAGCAGTTATACAGGGGGCACTGAAGCTTTCTTT
. 15 TRBJ2-1 TRBV14 . CASSPLVGSYNEQFF TGTGCCAGCAGCCCCTTAGTGGGCTCCTACAATGAGCAGTTCTTC
many 17 TRBJ2-7 TRBV19 TRBD1 CASSPGPRGPRSYEQYF TGTGCCAGTAGTCCAGGACCTAGGGGGCCTAGGTCCTACGAGCAGTACTTC
. 18 TRBJ2-2 TRBV25-1 TRBD2 CASSGRPGLAGAAGELFF TGTGCCAGCAGTGGGCGCCCGGGACTAGCGGGAGCCGCCGGGGAGCTGTTTTTT
. 10 TRBJ1-1 TRBV20-1 . CSAGNTEAFF TGCAGTGCGGGCAACACTGAAGCTTTCTTT
. 14 TRBJ1-1 TRBV18 . CASSPGQKNTEAFF TGTGCCAGCTCACCCGGACAGAAGAACACTGAAGCTTTCTTT
. 14 TRBJ1-1 TRBV30 . CAWSVPGYGTEAFF TGTGCCTGGAGTGTACCAGGGTATGGCACTGAAGCTTTCTTT
. 14 TRBJ2-1 TRBV30 . CAWTKDSLYNEQFF TGTGCCTGGACTAAAGACAGCCTTTACAATGAGCAGTTCTTC
. 16 TRBJ1-6 TRBV6-6 . CASSIHRVDNNSPLHF TGTGCCAGCAGTATCCACAGGGTTGATAACAATTCACCCCTCCACTTT
. 13 TRBJ1-5 TRBV19 . CASSIEGNQPQHF TGTGCCAGTAGTATAGAGGGCAATCAGCCCCAGCATTTT
. 16 TRBJ2-3 TRBV11-3 TRBD1 CASSFRGGTGRGTQYF TGTGCCAGCAGCTTCCGCGGCGGGACAGGGAGGGGTACGCAGTATTTT
few 12 TRBJ2-1 TRBV25-1 . CASSGSGREQFF TGTGCCAGCAGTGGTTCAGGGAGGGAGCAGTTCTTC
. 15 TRBJ2-1 TRBV5-1 . CASSLYTPPYNEQFF TGCGCCAGCAGCTTGTACACCCCCCCATACAATGAGCAGTTCTTC
. 14 TRBJ2-1 TRBV7-2 . CATRPGSSYNEQFF TGTGCCACCCGTCCTGGAAGCTCCTACAATGAGCAGTTCTTC
. 14 TRBJ2-5 TRBV7-2 TRBD2 CASSPGGTQETQYF TGTGCCAGCAGTCCGGGGGGGACTCAAGAGACCCAGTACTTC
. 16 TRBJ2-7 TRBV7-9 TRBD1 CASTVRGTGGSYEQYF TGTGCCAGCACCGTAAGGGGGACAGGAGGATCCTACGAGCAGTACTTC
. 15 TRBJ1-1 TRBV28 . CASSLPGHLNTEAFF TGTGCCAGCAGTTTACCCGGACACTTGAACACTGAAGCTTTCTTT
. 15 TRBJ2-1 TRBV9 TRBD1 CASTLTGGSYNEQFF TGTGCCAGCACCTTGACAGGGGGCTCCTACAATGAGCAGTTCTTC
. 13 TRBJ1-6 TRBV25-1 TRBD1 CASSSRGWGPLHF TGTGCCAGCAGTAGCAGGGGGTGGGGACCCCTCCACTTT
. 15 TRBJ1-1 TRBV2 . CASSQQGRGNTEAFF TGTGCCAGCAGTCAACAGGGACGGGGGAACACTGAAGCTTTCTTT
. 15 TRBJ1-3 TRBV30 TRBD1 CAWGGQGSVGNTIYF TGTGCCTGGGGGGGACAGGGGTCGGTTGGAAACACCATATATTTT
. 13 TRBJ2-2 TRBV5-6 . CASNPKGTGELFF TGTGCCAGCAACCCAAAGGGAACCGGGGAGCTGTTTTTT
. 14 TRBJ1-1 TRBV4-1 . CASSQVTTRAEAFF TGCGCCAGCAGCCAAGTTACCACGCGGGCTGAAGCTTTCTTT
many 15 TRBJ2-5 TRBV6-1 . CASSEAEGGLGTQYF TGTGCCAGCAGTGAAGCGGAGGGGGGGTTAGGGACCCAGTACTTC
. 14 TRBJ2-6 TRBV19 . CASGESGGTNVLTF TGTGCCAGTGGAGAATCGGGTGGGACCAACGTCCTGACTTTC
. 15 TRBJ2-3 TRBV18 . CASSPLQRFTDTQYF TGTGCCAGCTCACCACTTCAGCGGTTCACAGATACGCAGTATTTT
. 11 TRBJ2-5 TRBV2 . CASSMQETQYF TGTGCCAGCAGTATGCAAGAGACCCAGTACTTC
. 16 TRBJ2-5 TRBV7-2 TRBD1 CASSLAPGRGQETQYF TGTGCCAGCAGCTTAGCGCCCGGCAGGGGGCAAGAGACCCAGTACTTC
. 14 TRBJ2-7 TRBV6-1 TRBD2 CASSEAGGPREQYF TGTGCCAGCAGTGAAGCGGGAGGGCCGAGGGAGCAGTACTTC
many 11 TRBJ1-1 TRBV30 . CAGYNRAEAFF TGTGCCGGTTATAACAGGGCTGAAGCTTTCTTT
. 16 TRBJ1-4 TRBV6-5 TRBD1 CASSYGTGALNEKLFF TGTGCCAGCAGTTACGGGACAGGGGCCCTTAATGAAAAACTGTTTTTT
. 13 TRBJ1-1 TRBV29-1 TRBD1 CSAMGQTNTEAFF TGCAGCGCCATGGGACAGACAAACACTGAAGCTTTCTTT
few 12 TRBJ1-1 TRBV15 . CATSRDGYEAFF TGTGCCACCAGCAGGGACGGGTATGAAGCTTTCTTT
. 13 TRBJ2-1 TRBV29-1 . CSGRRVSYNEQFF TGCAGCGGTCGGCGGGTCTCCTACAATGAGCAGTTCTTC
. 13 TRBJ1-4 TRBV5-1 . CASSSGVNEKLFF TGCGCCAGCAGCTCCGGGGTAAATGAAAAACTGTTTTTT
. 17 TRBJ2-2 TRBV27 TRBD2 CASSSSIAGGNTGELFF TGTGCCAGCAGTTCCTCGATAGCGGGGGGGAACACCGGGGAGCTGTTTTTT
. 13 TRBJ1-1 TRBV7-9 . CASSKEGDTEAFF TGTGCCAGCAGCAAGGAGGGCGACACTGAAGCTTTCTTT
. 16 TRBJ1-1 TRBV7-2 . CASSLSRRSPNTEAFF TGTGCCAGCAGCTTATCTCGCCGCTCTCCCAACACTGAAGCTTTCTTT
. 13 TRBJ1-1 TRBV6-1 TRBD1 CASRQGVGTEAFF TGTGCCAGCAGGCAGGGGGTCGGCACTGAAGCTTTCTTT
. 14 TRBJ2-7 TRBV27 TRBD1 CAVSRQGGTYEQYF TGTGCGGTCTCTCGACAGGGTGGAACCTACGAGCAGTACTTC